A selection of T cell receptor beta chains follows, all from one sample in a study of T cell responses to AZD1222 COVID-19 vaccine. This table comes from immunoSEQ multiplex PCR, and its TCRdb copy is limited to in-frame clones, with some not included. This repertoire shows roughly 120,000 clones, roughly 85% found once; its top ten account for roughly 20%. The sample here was peripheral blood, taken on day 0 of MenACWY control vaccination. The origin of the receptors is an adult in good health. Each CDR3 is given with its conserved first and last residue. The order of the fields is V gene, CDR3 length, J gene, CDR3 protein.

V: TRBV6-2/TRBV6-3; length: 14; J: TRBJ2-7; CDR3: CASSYTELGGEQYF
V: TRBV6-5; length: 16; J: TRBJ2-2; CDR3: CASSSPGAGHTGELFF
V: TRBV5-6; length: 13; J: TRBJ2-7; CDR3: CASSFGQGGEQYF
V: TRBV5-1; length: 13; J: TRBJ1-1; CDR3: CASSLAGRSEAFF
V: TRBV10-3; length: 13; J: TRBJ2-7; CDR3: CAISEGEIYEQYF
V: TRBV18; length: 14; J: TRBJ2-7; CDR3: CASSRTGPPYEQYF
V: TRBV9; length: 15; J: TRBJ2-1; CDR3: CASSAEGQVYNEQFF
V: TRBV6-2/TRBV6-3; length: 14; J: TRBJ2-7; CDR3: CASSSYRDGYEQYF
V: TRBV28; length: 15; J: TRBJ2-2; CDR3: CASRGQPVNTGELFF
V: TRBV5-1; length: 15; J: TRBJ2-7; CDR3: CASSQRTSGSYEQYF
V: TRBV11-2; length: 16; J: TRBJ1-4; CDR3: CASSRIGGGTNEKLFF
V: TRBV18; length: 15; J: TRBJ1-5; CDR3: CASSPGQGDFRPQHF
V: TRBV5-1; length: 14; J: TRBJ2-1; CDR3: CASSLIGGPGEQFF
V: TRBV29-1; length: 14; J: TRBJ2-7; CDR3: CSVEAPEAVGEQYF
V: TRBV6-2/TRBV6-3; length: 14; J: TRBJ2-7; CDR3: CASSSFGHSYEQYF
V: TRBV6-1; length: 16; J: TRBJ1-5; CDR3: CASSERQEDVNQPQHF
V: TRBV28; length: 15; J: TRBJ1-5; CDR3: CASTTWGQGYQPQHF
V: TRBV7-9; length: 13; J: TRBJ1-1; CDR3: CASSQTGNTEAFF
V: TRBV30; length: 14; J: TRBJ1-2; CDR3: CAWSVLGQQYGYTF
V: TRBV2; length: 15; J: TRBJ2-3; CDR3: CASSRAEPSTDTQYF
V: TRBV20-1; length: 16; J: TRBJ2-6; CDR3: CSASGQLRSGANVLTF
V: TRBV7-8; length: 17; J: TRBJ2-7; CDR3: CASSLVGGMATSYEQYF
V: TRBV6-5; length: 15; J: TRBJ1-5; CDR3: CASSYSLGSNQPQHF
V: TRBV28; length: 16; J: TRBJ2-5; CDR3: CASSLMGTGGSETQYF
V: TRBV5-6; length: 12; J: TRBJ1-5; CDR3: CASSRGNQPQHF
V: TRBV6-5; length: 13; J: TRBJ1-5; CDR3: CASSYRGNQPQHF
V: TRBV6-5; length: 15; J: TRBJ2-3; CDR3: CASSHTSGSPDTQYF
V: TRBV19; length: 14; J: TRBJ2-1; CDR3: CASRGGVDPREQFF
V: TRBV28; length: 15; J: TRBJ1-5; CDR3: CASSFPGNSNQPQHF
V: TRBV30; length: 13; J: TRBJ2-3; CDR3: CAWSVRGGGTQYF
V: TRBV5-1; length: 12; J: TRBJ2-7; CDR3: CASSARGQGQYF
V: TRBV7-3; length: 13; J: TRBJ2-2; CDR3: CASSFRAAGELFF